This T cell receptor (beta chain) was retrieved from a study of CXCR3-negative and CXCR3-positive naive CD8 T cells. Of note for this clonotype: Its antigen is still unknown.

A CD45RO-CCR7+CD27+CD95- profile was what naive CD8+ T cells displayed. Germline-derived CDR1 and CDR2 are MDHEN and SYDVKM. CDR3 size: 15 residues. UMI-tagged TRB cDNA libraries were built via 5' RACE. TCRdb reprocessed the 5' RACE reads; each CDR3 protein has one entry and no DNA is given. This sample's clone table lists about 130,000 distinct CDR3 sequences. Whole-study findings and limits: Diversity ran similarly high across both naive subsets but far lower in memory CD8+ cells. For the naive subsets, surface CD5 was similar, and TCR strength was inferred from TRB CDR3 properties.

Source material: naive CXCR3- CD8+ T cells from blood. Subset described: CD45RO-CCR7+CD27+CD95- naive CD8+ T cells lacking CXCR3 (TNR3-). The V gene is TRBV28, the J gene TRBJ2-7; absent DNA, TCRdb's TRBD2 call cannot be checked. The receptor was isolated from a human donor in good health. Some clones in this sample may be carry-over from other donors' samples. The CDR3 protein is CASSFRGIKSYEQYF.